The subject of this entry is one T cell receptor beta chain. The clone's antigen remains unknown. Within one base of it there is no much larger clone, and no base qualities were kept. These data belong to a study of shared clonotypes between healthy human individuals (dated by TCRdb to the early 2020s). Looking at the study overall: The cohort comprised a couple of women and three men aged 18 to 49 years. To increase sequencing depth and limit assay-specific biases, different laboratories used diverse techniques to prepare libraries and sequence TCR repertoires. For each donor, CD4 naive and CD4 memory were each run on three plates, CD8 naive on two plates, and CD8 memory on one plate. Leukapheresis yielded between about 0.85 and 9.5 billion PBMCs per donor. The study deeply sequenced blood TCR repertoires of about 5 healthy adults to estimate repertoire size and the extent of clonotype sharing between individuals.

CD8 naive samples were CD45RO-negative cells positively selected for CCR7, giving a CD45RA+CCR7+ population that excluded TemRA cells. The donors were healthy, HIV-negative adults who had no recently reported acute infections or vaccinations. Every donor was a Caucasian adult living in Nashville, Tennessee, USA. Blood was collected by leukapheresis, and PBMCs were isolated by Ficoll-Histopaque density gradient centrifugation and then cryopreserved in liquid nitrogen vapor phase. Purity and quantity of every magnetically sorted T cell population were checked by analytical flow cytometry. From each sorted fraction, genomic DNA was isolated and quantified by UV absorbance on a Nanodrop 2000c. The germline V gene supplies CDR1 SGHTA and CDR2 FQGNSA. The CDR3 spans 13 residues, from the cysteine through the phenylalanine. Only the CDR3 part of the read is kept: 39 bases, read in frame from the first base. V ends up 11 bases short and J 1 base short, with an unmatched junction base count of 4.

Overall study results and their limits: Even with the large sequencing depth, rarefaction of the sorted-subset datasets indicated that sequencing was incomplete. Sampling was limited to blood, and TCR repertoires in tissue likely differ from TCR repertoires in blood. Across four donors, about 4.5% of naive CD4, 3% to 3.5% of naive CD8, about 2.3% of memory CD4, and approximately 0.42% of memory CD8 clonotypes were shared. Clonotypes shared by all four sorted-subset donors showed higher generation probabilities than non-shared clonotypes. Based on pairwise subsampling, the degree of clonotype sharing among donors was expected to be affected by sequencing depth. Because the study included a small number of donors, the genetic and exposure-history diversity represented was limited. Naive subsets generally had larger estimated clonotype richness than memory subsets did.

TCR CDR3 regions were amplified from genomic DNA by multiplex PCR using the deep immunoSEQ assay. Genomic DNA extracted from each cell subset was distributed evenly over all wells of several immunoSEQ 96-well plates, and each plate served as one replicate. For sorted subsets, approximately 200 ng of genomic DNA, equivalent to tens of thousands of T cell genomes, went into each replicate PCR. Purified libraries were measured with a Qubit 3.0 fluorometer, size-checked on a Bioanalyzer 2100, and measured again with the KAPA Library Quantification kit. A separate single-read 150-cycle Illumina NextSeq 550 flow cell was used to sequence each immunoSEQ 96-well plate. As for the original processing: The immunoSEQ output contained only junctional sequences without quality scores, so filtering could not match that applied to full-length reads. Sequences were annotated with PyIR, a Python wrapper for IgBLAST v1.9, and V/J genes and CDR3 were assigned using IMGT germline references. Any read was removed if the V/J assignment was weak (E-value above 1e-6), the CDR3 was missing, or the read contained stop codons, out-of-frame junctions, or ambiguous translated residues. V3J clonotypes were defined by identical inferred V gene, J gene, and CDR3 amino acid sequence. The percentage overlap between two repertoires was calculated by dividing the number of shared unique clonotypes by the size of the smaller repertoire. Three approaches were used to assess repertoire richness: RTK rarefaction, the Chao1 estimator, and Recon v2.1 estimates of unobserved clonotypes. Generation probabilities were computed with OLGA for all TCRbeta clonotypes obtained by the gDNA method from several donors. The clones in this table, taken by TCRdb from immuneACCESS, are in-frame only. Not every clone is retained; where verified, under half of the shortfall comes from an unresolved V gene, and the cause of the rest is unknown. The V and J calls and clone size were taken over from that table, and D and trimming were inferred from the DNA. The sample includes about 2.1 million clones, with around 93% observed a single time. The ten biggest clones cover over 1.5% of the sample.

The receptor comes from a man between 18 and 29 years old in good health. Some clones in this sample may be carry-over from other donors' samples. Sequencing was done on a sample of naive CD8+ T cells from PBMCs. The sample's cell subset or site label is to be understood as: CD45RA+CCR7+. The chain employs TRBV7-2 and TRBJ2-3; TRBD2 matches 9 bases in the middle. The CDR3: CAYRTSGTDTQYF. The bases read TGTGCCTACAGGACTAGCGGCACAGATACGCAGTATTTT.